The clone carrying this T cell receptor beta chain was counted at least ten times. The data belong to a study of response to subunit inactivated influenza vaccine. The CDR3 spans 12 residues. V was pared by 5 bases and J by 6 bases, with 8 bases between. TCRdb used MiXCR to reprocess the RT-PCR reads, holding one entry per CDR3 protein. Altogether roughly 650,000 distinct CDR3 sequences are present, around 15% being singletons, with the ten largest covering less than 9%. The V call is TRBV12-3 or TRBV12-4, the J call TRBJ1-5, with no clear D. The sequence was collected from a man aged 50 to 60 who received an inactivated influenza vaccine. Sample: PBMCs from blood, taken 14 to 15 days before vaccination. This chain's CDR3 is CASSQGSQPQHF. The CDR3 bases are TGTGCCAGCAGTCAAGGGAGTCAGCCCCAGCATTTT.